Reported below is one TCR beta chain. Its target is not known. This specimen comes from a study of cytomegalovirus exposure and HLA in healthy donors. Study-level information: The approximately 120 validation repertoires were produced on the same platform as the roughly 660 repertoires of the first cohort. This was reported in a later analysis.

The CDR3 is 12 residues long. The V segment lost 4 bases and the J segment 8 bases; nucleotides outside the gene matches: 4. The germline gives CDR1 MGHRA, CDR2 YSYEKL. The method was immunoSEQ multiplex PCR; TCRdb's version includes in-frame clones alone and lacks a portion of them. The sample yields about 73,000 clones, about 95% seen once. General study results and limits: Three chains linked to CMV were shown in vitro to be specific for CMV antigens. Subsequent analysis of the approximately 110 validation repertoires found a tendency for first-cohort TCR clusters to co-occur.

The sequenced sample consisted of PBMCs. V gene TRBV4-1 combines with J gene TRBJ1-1; 7 nucleotides agree with TRBD1. This TCR was recovered from a young woman in good health and CMV-seronegative. CDR3 amino acids: CASSLVTGEAFF. The CDR3 nucleotides read TGCGCCAGCAGCCTCGTGACAGGGGAAGCTTTCTTT.